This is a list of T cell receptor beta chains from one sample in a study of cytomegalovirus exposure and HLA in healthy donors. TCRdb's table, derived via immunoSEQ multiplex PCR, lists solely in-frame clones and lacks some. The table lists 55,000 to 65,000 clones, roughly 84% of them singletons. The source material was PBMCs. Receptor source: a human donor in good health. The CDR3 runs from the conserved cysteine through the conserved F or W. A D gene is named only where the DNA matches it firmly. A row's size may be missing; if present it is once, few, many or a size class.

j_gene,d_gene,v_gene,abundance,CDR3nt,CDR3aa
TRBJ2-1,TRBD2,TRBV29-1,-,TGCAGCGTTGATCGGCCTAGCGGGGGCCTACCTAATGAGCAGTTCTTC,CSVDRPSGGLPNEQFF
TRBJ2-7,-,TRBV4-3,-,TGCGCCAGCAGCCAAGGAAGTCGGGGGTCCTACGAGCAGTACTTC,CASSQGSRGSYEQYF
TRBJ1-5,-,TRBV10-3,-,TGTGCCACCAGAAGAGGACAGAGAGATCAGCCCCAGCATTTT,CATRRGQRDQPQHF
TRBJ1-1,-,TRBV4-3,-,TGCGCCAGCAGCCAAGACATACGGAGCAGTATTCTCTCGAACACTGAAGCTTTCTTT,CASSQDIRSSILSNTEAFF
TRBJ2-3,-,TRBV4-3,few,TGCGCCAGCAGCCAAGATACGGCTAGCGCGACGACTGGTACGCAGTATTTT,CASSQDTASATTGTQYF
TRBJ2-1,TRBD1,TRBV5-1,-,TGCGCCAGCAGCCTAATACCGGGACAGACTAACAATGAGCAGTTCTTC,CASSLIPGQTNNEQFF
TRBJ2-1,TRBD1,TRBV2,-,TGTGCCAGCGGGGGAAAAACAGGGGATAATGAGCAGTTCTTC,CASGGKTGDNEQFF
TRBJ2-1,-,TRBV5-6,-,TGTGCCAGCAGCTTGACCCTAACTATAGCCGGCTACAATGAGCAGTTCTTC,CASSLTLTIAGYNEQFF
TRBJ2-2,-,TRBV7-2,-,TGTGCCAGCAGCTTAGTATTTCGGGGAGGCGGGGAGCTGTTTTTT,CASSLVFRGGGELFF
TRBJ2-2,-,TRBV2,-,TGTGCCAGCAGTGGAAACAGGCCGGGGGAGCTGTTTTTT,CASSGNRPGELFF
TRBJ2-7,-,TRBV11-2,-,TGTGCCAGCAGCTTAGTTCGGGCAGGGATGTCTTTCGAGCAGTACTTC,CASSLVRAGMSFEQYF
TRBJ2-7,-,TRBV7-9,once,TGTGCCAGCAGCTTACCCTTCAGACAGGAAACTACCTACGAGCAGTACTTC,CASSLPFRQETTYEQYF
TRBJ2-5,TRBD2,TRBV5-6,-,TGTGCCAGCAGCTTGGGGGGGGGTCCAGAGACCCAGTACTTC,CASSLGGGPETQYF
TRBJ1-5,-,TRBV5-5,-,TGTGCCAGCAGCCGGCGGACAGATGGGTCTCAGCCCCAGCATTTT,CASSRRTDGSQPQHF
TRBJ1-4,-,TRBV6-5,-,TGTGCCAGCAGTATACAGGACAGAACTAATGAAAAACTGTTTTTT,CASSIQDRTNEKLFF
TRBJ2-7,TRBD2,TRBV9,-,TGTGCCAGCAGCCGGAGGGCTCTAGCGGGGTCCTACGAGCAGTACTTC,CASSRRALAGSYEQYF
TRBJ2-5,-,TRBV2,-,TGTGCCAGCAGCGGGGGACTGGGTGATTTTTGGACCCAGTACTTC,CASSGGLGDFWTQYF
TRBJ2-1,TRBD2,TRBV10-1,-,TGCGCCAGCAGTGAACTAGCGGCCTCCTACAATGAGCAGTTCTTC,CASSELAASYNEQFF
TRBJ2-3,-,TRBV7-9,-,TGTTCCAGCAGCTTAGTAGCGCGAGATACGCAGTATTTT,CSSSLVARDTQYF
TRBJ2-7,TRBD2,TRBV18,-,TGTGCCAGCTCACCAGTGACTAGCGGGGGCTCCTACGAGCAGTACTTC,CASSPVTSGGSYEQYF
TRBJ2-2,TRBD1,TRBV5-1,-,TGCGCCAGCAGCTTACAACAGGGGTCGGGCACCGGGGAGCTGTTTTTT,CASSLQQGSGTGELFF
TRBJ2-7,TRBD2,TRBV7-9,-,TGTGCCAGCAGCTTAGGGCTAGCGGGGGTGTACGAGCAGTACTTC,CASSLGLAGVYEQYF
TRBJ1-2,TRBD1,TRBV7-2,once,TGTGCCAGCAGTCTAACCGGGACAGCCGAAACATATGGCTACACCTTC,CASSLTGTAETYGYTF
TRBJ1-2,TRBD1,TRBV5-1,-,TGCGCCAGCAGCTTGACAGGGGCGATCGCTGGCTACACCTTC,CASSLTGAIAGYTF
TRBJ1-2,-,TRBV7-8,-,TGTGCCAGCAGCTTAGAGAGAGGTGGCTACACCTTC,CASSLERGGYTF
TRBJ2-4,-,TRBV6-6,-,TGTGCCAGCAGCCACGGGGACACTGCTCAAAAACGAGGGTACTTC,CASSHGDTAQKRGYF
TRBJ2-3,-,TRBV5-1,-,TGCGCCAGCAGCCGTTCGGCGGGGACGCGGGGAACAGATACGCAGTATTTT,CASSRSAGTRGTDTQYF
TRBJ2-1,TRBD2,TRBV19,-,TGTGCCAGTAGTAGTGGGGCTAGCGGGGGGGTGAATGAGCAGTTCTTC,CASSSGASGGVNEQFF